One sample yielded the 28 T cell receptor beta chains listed below, sequenced in a study of T cells in Graves' hyperthyroidism and ophthalmopathy. From RNA transcripts, TCR beta CDR3 regions were amplified. Initially, a first-round RT-PCR of the TCR CDR3 employed the HTBI primer set. TCRdb analysed the multiplex PCR reads with MiXCR anew, one entry per CDR3 protein. This repertoire shows 550,000 to 700,000 distinct CDR3 sequences, 35% to 55% found once; its top ten account for under 20%. The sequencing input was peripheral blood or thyroid tissue (not recorded which). The receptors originated from an adult woman with Graves' disease, either hyperthyroidism or ophthalmopathy (not recorded which).

This clonotype was picked up a small number of times. This chain joins TRBV2 and TRBJ2-7; 8 bases match TRBD1. CDR1 is SNHLY and CDR2 is FYNNEI in the germline V gene. CDR3 length: 14 residues. The trim removed 4 bases at V and 3 bases at J, leaving 5 bases unmatched. This CDR3 reads CASSVRTGSYEQYF. The CDR3 DNA sequence: TGTGCCAGCAGTGTACGGACAGGGAGCTACGAGCAGTACTTC.

This clonotype occurred many times. The chain recombines TRBV7-2 with TRBJ2-7; no clear D gene. The CDR3 covers 16 residues. Germline-derived CDR1 and CDR2 are SGHTA and FQGNSA. Deletions cut 2 bases from V and 5 bases from J, with 19 bases between. CDR3 sequence reads: CASSLIAFGEVDEQYF. The CDR3 DNA reads as TGTGCCAGCAGCTTAATAGCCTTCGGCGAGGTAGACGAGCAGTACTTC.

This rearrangement joins TRBV10-3 to TRBJ2-7; 10 bases agree with TRBD1. The CDR3 runs 15 residues. Losses at the gene ends were 11 bases for V and 0 bases for J; bases not matched to a gene: 10. The germline V gene has CDR1 ENHRY and CDR2 SYGVKD. The CDR3: CALGTGDSLSYEQYF. CDR3 nucleotide sequence: TGTGCCTTAGGGACAGGGGACTCTCTCTCCTACGAGCAGTACTTC.

This clonotype appeared many times. The V and J genes are TRBV6-5 and TRBJ1-1; no definite D call. Trimming cost V 6 bases and J 1 base, with 12 bases left between them. There are 14 residues in the CDR3. Germline CDR1 and CDR2: MNHEY and SVGAGI. The CDR3 DNA is TGTGCCAGCAGCCGACCATGGGGGAACACTGAAGCTTTCTTT. Its translation: CASSRPWGNTEAFF.

In its sample, this clonotype was seen many times. V is TRBV7-9 and J is TRBJ2-7, with no clear D. V dropped 5 bases and J dropped 4 bases, with 9 bases sitting between them. CDR1 SEHNR and CDR2 FQNEAQ come from the germline V gene (reference sequence). This CDR3 has 12 residues. CDR3 bases: TGTGCCAGCAGCATTGACGGGTACGAGCAGTACTTC. Translation gives CASSIDGYEQYF.

At least ten counts were recorded for this clonotype. The chain joins TRBV5-1 to TRBJ2-2, with D possibly being TRBD2 (5 bases). Trimming took 4 bases from V and 4 from J, leaving 17 bases between them. The length of the CDR3 is 16 residues. Germline V lookup: CDR1 SGHRS, CDR2 YFSETQ. The DNA of the CDR3 is TGCGCCAGCAGCCTAGTTGCGGGTGACGCCACCGGGGAGCTGTTTTTT. The encoded protein is CASSLVAGDATGELFF.

This clonotype turned up a few times. The chain recombines TRBV29-1 with TRBJ2-7, with TRBD2 matching over 9 bases. The CDR3 covers 16 residues. Trimming removed 6 bases from V and 3 bases from J; junction bases left unmatched: 15. The V gene's germline CDR1 is SQVTM and CDR2 ANQGSEA. This CDR3 is CSVQEFRAGGRYEQYF. CDR3 bases: TGCAGCGTCCAGGAATTCCGAGCGGGAGGACGCTACGAGCAGTACTTC.

This clonotype has only one observation. The rearrangement joins TRBV19 to TRBJ1-2; the D is unclear. V was clipped by 7 bases and J by 3 bases, with 12 bases between them. The CDR3 runs to 13 residues. CDR1 is LNHDA and CDR2 is SQIVND in the germline V gene (reference sequence). The CDR3 nucleotides are TGTGCCAGTATTTCTCCCCATCACTATGGCTACACCTTC. Protein: CASISPHHYGYTF.

This sequence joins TRBV5-1 and TRBJ2-7; TRBD2 aligns across 11 bases. The CDR3 length is 13 residues. Trimming removed 3 bases from V and 7 bases from J; junction bases left unmatched: 3. Germline-derived CDR1 and CDR2 are SGHRS and YFSETQ. The CDR3: CASSWRTSGEQYF. CDR3 in DNA: TGCGCCAGCAGCTGGAGGACTAGCGGGGAGCAGTACTTC.

In this sample, this clonotype turned up many times. This chain connects TRBV5-6 to TRBJ2-2; 9 bases match TRBD2. Germline trimming cut 0 bases from V and 4 bases from J; bases unmatched to any gene: 4. Per the germline V gene, CDR1 is SGHDT and CDR2 is YYEEEE. The CDR3 length is 16 residues. CDR3 residues: CASSLGLAEVTGELFF. The CDR3 DNA is TGTGCCAGCAGCTTGGGACTAGCGGAGGTCACCGGGGAGCTGTTTTTT.

The genes are TRBV10-3 and TRBJ2-5, with 8 bases matching TRBD1. CDR1 and CDR2 from the germline V gene are ENHRY and SYGVKD. The CDR3 sequence is 14 residues long. Unmatched junction bases numbered 5, after V lost 4 bases and J lost 4 bases. The CDR3 nucleotides are TGTGCCATCAGTGGGAGACAGGGGCCAGAGACCCAGTACTTC. Amino acid sequence: CAISGRQGPETQYF.

This clonotype was observed at least ten times. This chain uses TRBV6-4 with TRBJ2-1; TRBD2 aligns across 7 bases. Germline CDR1 MRHNA, CDR2 SNTAGT. J gave up 2 bases and V 4 bases, and 5 bases lay outside the gene matches. The CDR3 is made up of 15 amino acids. CDR3 protein: CASSVASGTYNEQFF. The CDR3, as DNA: TGTGCCAGCAGTGTCGCTAGCGGTACCTACAATGAGCAGTTCTTC.

This clonotype has a count of ten or more. The genes are TRBV10-3 and TRBJ1-4, with D possibly TRBD1 on 5 matching bases. The V gene's germline CDR1 is ENHRY and CDR2 SYGVKD. Deletions cut 6 bases from V and 3 bases from J, with 8 bases between. There are 13 residues in the CDR3. The CDR3 DNA reads as TGTGCCATCAGCGGGACGTCTAATGAAAAACTGTTTTTT. This encodes CAISGTSNEKLFF.

The chain combines TRBV12-3 or TRBV12-4 with TRBJ1-5, with 10 nucleotides matching TRBD1. CDR3 length equals 15 residues. After removal of 4 bases from V and 7 bases from J, the junction contained 7 bases not matched to a gene. CDR3 loop: CASSWPGQGMQPQHF. DNA for the CDR3: TGTGCCAGCAGTTGGCCGGGACAGGGGATGCAGCCCCAGCATTTT.

In this sample, this clonotype turned up many times. The rearrangement uses TRBV14 and TRBJ1-1; D is unclear. The length of the CDR3 is 13 residues. The germline V gene has CDR1 SGHDN and CDR2 FVKESK. The V gene lost 2 bases and the J gene lost 1 base, with 5 bases spanning the gap. CDR3 amino acids: CASSQRRNTEAFF. The CDR3 DNA follows: TGTGCCAGCAGCCAAAGGCGGAACACTGAAGCTTTCTTT. The complete variable domain, with remaining parts taken from reference TRBV14 and TRBJ1-1, reads EAGVTQFPSHSVIEKGQTVTLRCDPISGHDNLYWYRRVMGKEIKFLLHFVKESKQDESGMPNNRFLAERTGGTYSTLKVQPAELEDSGVYFCASSQRRNTEAFFGQGTRLTVV.

At least ten counts were recorded for this clonotype. The genes are TRBV20-1 and TRBJ1-6; 8 bases are a match to TRBD1. This CDR3 has 14 residues. Germline values: CDR1 DFQATT, CDR2 SNEGSKA (reference sequence). Trimming at V came to 6 bases and at J to 8 bases, leaving 9 bases not matched to a gene. The CDR3 coding sequence is TGCAGTGCCCCAGAGGACAGGGTCTATTCACCCCTCCACTTT. It specifies CSAPEDRVYSPLHF.

The chain couples TRBV11-2 to TRBJ1-2; 8 nucleotides match TRBD1. CDR1 SGHAT and CDR2 FQNNGV come from the germline V gene. The CDR3 runs to 13 residues. Trimming cost V 5 bases and J 8 bases; bases outside gene matches: 7. CDR3 nucleotides: TGTGCCAGCAGCCCGGGACAGGTGGACGGCTACACCTTC. As protein: CASSPGQVDGYTF. The full variable domain, in which reference TRBV11-2 and TRBJ1-2 provide the parts outside the CDR3, is EAGVAQSPRYKIIEKRQSVAFWCNPISGHATLYWYQQILGQGPKLLIQFQNNGVVDDSQLPKDRFSAERLKGVDSTLKIQPAKLEDSAVYLCASSPGQVDGYTFGSGTRLTVV.

Many counts were recorded for this clonotype. This chain connects TRBV11-2 to TRBJ2-2; TRBD2 matches at 7 bases. CDR3 size: 16 residues. The germline V gene encodes CDR1 SGHAT and CDR2 FQNNGV. The ends lost 6 bases at V and 7 bases at J; junction bases unmatched: 14. CDR3 bases: TGTGCCAGCAGACAGACTAGCCAGGGCAGGGTCGGGGAGCTGTTTTTT. This codes for CASRQTSQGRVGELFF.

This clonotype showed up many times. The chain joins TRBV4-2 to TRBJ1-5; 8 nucleotides agree with TRBD1. The germline CDR1 and CDR2 sequences are LGHNA and YNFKEQ. This CDR3 is 14 amino acids long. Trimming took 5 bases from V and 4 from J; bases not matched to a gene: 4. In DNA form, the CDR3 reads TGTGCCAGCAGCGGACAGGGCGGTAATCAGCCCCAGCATTTT. Translating it yields CASSGQGGNQPQHF.

This rearrangement joins TRBV7-2 to TRBJ2-7; D unclear. Trimming shortened V by 4 bases and J by 4 bases, and 17 bases separated the two germline ends. Per the germline V gene, CDR1 is SGHTA and CDR2 is FQGNSA. The CDR3 is 15 amino acids. CDR3 protein: CASSSSQTGPYEQYF. CDR3 coding DNA: TGTGCCAGCAGCTCGTCTCAGACCGGGCCTTACGAGCAGTACTTC.

This clonotype was detected many times. The V and J genes are TRBV19 and TRBJ1-2, with no clear D. Germline V gene data show CDR1 as LNHDA and CDR2 as SQIVND (reference sequence). There are 12 residues in the CDR3. Trimming took 10 bases from V and 1 from J, leaving 10 bases between them. DNA of the CDR3: TGTGCCACTCGTGGGCTTAACTATGGCTACACCTTC. This gives the protein CATRGLNYGYTF. Full variable domain (missing parts from reference TRBV19 and TRBJ1-2): DGGITQSPKYLFRKEGQNVTLSCEQNLNHDAMYWYRQDPGQGLRLIYYSQIVNDFQKGDIAEGYSVSREKKESFPLTVTSAQKNPTAFYLCATRGLNYGYTFGSGTRLTVV.

V usage is TRBV10-1 and J usage is TRBJ2-5; tentatively, D is TRBD1 (5 bases). Germline values: CDR1 WNHNN, CDR2 SYGVQD (reference sequence). The CDR3 runs to 12 residues. V was cut by 5 bases and J by 8 bases, with 12 bases left in between. The CDR3 loop reads CASSKGWGTQYF. CDR3 nucleotide sequence: TGCGCCAGCAGTAAGGGATGGGGCACCCAGTACTTC.

The chain recombines TRBV9 with TRBJ2-7; 10 nucleotides align to TRBD2. CDR1 is SGDLS, CDR2 YYNGEE, per germline. The CDR3 runs to 14 residues. J lost 5 bases, V lost 4 bases, and 6 bases had no gene match. The CDR3 bases are TGTGCCAGCAGCCCAATTCTAGCGGGAGACGAGCAGTACTTC. It codes for CASSPILAGDEQYF.

In its sample, this clonotype was seen many times. The V and J genes are TRBV20-1 and TRBJ2-7, with D maybe TRBD2 (6 bases). The CDR3 has 12 residues. Germline V CDR1 and CDR2: DFQATT, SNEGSKA (reference sequence). The V end was cut by 8 bases, the J end by 6 bases, with 17 bases between. This CDR3 reads CSSRLGISEQYF. The CDR3 nucleotides read TGCAGTTCGAGACTAGGGATCTCCGAGCAGTACTTC.

Details on this clonotype: A junction end diverges from the germline sequence, so it may reflect a read error. The chain joins TRBV9 to TRBJ1-6; TRBD1 aligns across 11 bases. The CDR3 contains 16 residues. Germline V gene data show CDR1 as SGDLS and CDR2 as YYNGEE. CDR3 sequence reads: CASSVPGTGGYSPLHF. CDR3 bases: TGTGCCAGCAGCGTCCCAGGGACAGGGGGGTATTCGCCCCTCCACTTT.

The V gene is TRBV7-2, the J gene TRBJ1-6; D remains ambiguous. Germline lookup yields CDR1 SGHTA and CDR2 FQGNSA. This CDR3 comprises 14 residues. With 2 bases removed from V and 6 bases from J, the gap between germline ends came to 8 bases. The CDR3 DNA reads as TGTGCCAGCAGCTTAATCTCCGCTAATTCACCCCTCCACTTT. Protein product: CASSLISANSPLHF.

The rearrangement links TRBV20-1 to TRBJ1-1; 8 nucleotides align to TRBD1. Germline assignment: CDR1 DFQATT and CDR2 SNEGSKA (reference sequence). V lost 3 bases, J lost 0 bases, and 15 bases stayed unmatched. CDR3 size: 18 residues. CDR3: CSARGSGPGQGVNTEAFF. For the CDR3, the DNA is TGCAGTGCTAGGGGTAGTGGCCCTGGACAGGGAGTGAACACTGAAGCTTTCTTT.

Comment on this clonotype: The CDR3 does not close with the conserved phenylalanine or tryptophan, likely indicating a read error. It is unclear where the CDR3 begins or ends on the DNA, so no DNA is shown, and the CDR3 is as TCRdb lists it. This rearrangement joins TRBV20-1 to TRBJ2-5; the table's D gene call, TRBD2, was not cross checked with the DNA. Germline CDR1 reads DFQATT; CDR2 reads SNEGSKA (reference sequence). The CDR3 region is 10 residues in length, termini included. Here the CDR3 reads CSARISGRYT.